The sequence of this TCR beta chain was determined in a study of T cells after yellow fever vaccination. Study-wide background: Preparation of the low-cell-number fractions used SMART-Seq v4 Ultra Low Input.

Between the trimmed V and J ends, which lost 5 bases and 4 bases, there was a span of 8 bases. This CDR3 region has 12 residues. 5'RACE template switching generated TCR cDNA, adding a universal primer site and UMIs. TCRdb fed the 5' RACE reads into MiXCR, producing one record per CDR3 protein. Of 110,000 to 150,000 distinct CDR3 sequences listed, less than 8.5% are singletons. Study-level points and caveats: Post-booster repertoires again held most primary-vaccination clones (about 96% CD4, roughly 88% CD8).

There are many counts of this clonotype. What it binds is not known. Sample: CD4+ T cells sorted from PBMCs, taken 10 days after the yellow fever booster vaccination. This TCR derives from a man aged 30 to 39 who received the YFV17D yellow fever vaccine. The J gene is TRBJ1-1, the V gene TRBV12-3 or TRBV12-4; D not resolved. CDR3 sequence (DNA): TGTGCCAGCAGTGAAGTTGTCACTGAAGCTTTCTTT. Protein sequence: CASSEVVTEAFF.